The 7 T cell receptor beta chains listed next were all sequenced from one sample in a study of T cells in Graves' hyperthyroidism and ophthalmopathy. Template material for amplifying TCR beta CDR3 regions consisted of RNA transcripts. During a first-round RT-PCR of the TCR CDR3, the HTBI primer set was used. TCRdb reprocessed the multiplex PCR reads via MiXCR and lists one record per CDR3 protein. This sample has some 800,000 distinct CDR3 sequences, with about two fifths found just once. Sequenced material: blood. Source of these receptors: a man aged 18 to 30 with Graves' hyperthyroidism.

This clonotype was detected ten times or more. This sequence joins TRBV19 and TRBJ1-5; D uncertain. The CDR3 covers 14 residues. Germline V CDR1 and CDR2: LNHDA, SQIVND (reference sequence). Between the trimmed V and J ends, which lost 5 bases and 5 bases, there was a span of 13 bases. In nucleotides, the CDR3 is TGTGCCAGTAGTTCGTCCTCGCCCGATCAGCCCCAGCATTTT. Its protein is CASSSSSPDQPQHF.

This clonotype showed up just a few times. J is TRBJ1-5 and V is TRBV6-5; TRBD1 aligns across 7 bases. Per germline, CDR1 MNHEY and CDR2 SVGAGI. With 5 bases clipped from V and 2 bases from J, the junction kept 9 bases outside the gene matches. The CDR3 is 16 residues long. CDR3 region: CASSRTGVAGNQPQHF. In DNA form, the CDR3 reads TGTGCCAGCAGTCGTACAGGGGTGGCGGGCAATCAGCCCCAGCATTTT.

The chain carries TRBV12-3 or TRBV12-4 and TRBJ1-5, with D unresolved. This CDR3 comprises 15 residues. The germline V and J ends were trimmed by 5 bases and 0 bases, with 11 bases remaining between them. CDR3 sequence: CASSPQINSNQPQHF. The CDR3 nucleotides are TGTGCCAGCAGTCCACAGATTAATAGCAATCAGCCCCAGCATTTT.

Concerning this clonotype itself: A read error may explain this, as a much larger clone is one base away. The DNA for the CDR3 is TGTGCCAGCAGTTGGACCACTCTAGCGCCCCAGCATTTT. Translation: CASSWTTLAPQHF. This chain joins TRBV7-8 and TRBJ1-5; no reliable D call. Trimming pared 6 bases from V and 9 bases from J, leaving 15 bases between. Germline V gene sequence: CDR1 SGHVS, CDR2 FQNEAQ. The CDR3 consists of 13 residues.

The CDR3 is CASSSPLGVAGGPGELFF. CDR3 DNA sequence: TGTGCCAGCAGCTCCCCCTTGGGGGTAGCGGGGGGGCCCGGGGAGCTGTTTTTT. The V gene is TRBV7-8, the J gene TRBJ2-2; 11 bases fit TRBD2. The germline gives CDR1 SGHVS, CDR2 FQNEAQ. The trim removed 4 bases at V and 6 bases at J, leaving 13 bases unmatched. The CDR3 length is 18 residues.

This clonotype was observed a few times. A junction boundary mismatches the germline segment, possibly from a read error. V is TRBV7-8 and J is TRBJ2-7, with D possibly being TRBD1 or TRBD2 (6 bases each). Germline V CDR1 and CDR2: SGHVS, FQNEAQ. This CDR3 region has 14 residues. The CDR3 nucleotides are TGTGCCAGCAACTTAGGGGGGAACTCCTACGAGCAGTACTTC. Translating gives CASNLGGNSYEQYF.

In the case of this clonotype: Being one base from a much bigger clone, this may be a read error. V and J are TRBV7-2 and TRBJ1-1; D uncertain. From germline, CDR1 is SGHTA and CDR2 FQGNSA. This CDR3 is built from 13 residues. As DNA, the CDR3 is TGTGCCAGCAGCTTAGTGCCCCGGACTGAAGCTTCCTTT. The encoded protein is CASSLVPRTEASF. The full variable domain, completed using reference TRBV7-2 and TRBJ1-1, is GAGVSQSPSNKVTEKGKDVELRCDPISGHTALYWYRQSLGQGLEFLIYFQGNSAPDKSGLPSDRFSAERTGGSVSTLTIQRTQQEDSAVYLCASSLVPRTEASFGQGTRLTVV.